Each of the 28 T cell receptor beta chains below was sequenced from the same sample in a study of T cell responses to AZD1222 COVID-19 vaccine. Profiled with immunoSEQ multiplex PCR; TCRdb holds only in-frame clones, not every one. The table has about 180,000 clones, 80% to 95% seen once. The material sequenced was peripheral blood, taken 28 days after the second dose of the MenACWY control vaccine. All receptors derive from an adult who received the MenACWY meningococcal vaccine as a control.

This clone was observed a single time. The gene calls are TRBV5-1 and TRBJ1-2; TRBD1 is a possible D gene (5 bases). The V end lost 6 bases, the J end lost 1 base, and 16 bases lay between the germline ends. In germline, CDR1 is SGHRS, CDR2 YFSETQ. The CDR3 has 15 amino acids. This chain's CDR3 is CASTQQGGNNYGYTF. CDR3 nucleotide sequence: TGCGCCAGCACTCAGCAGGGCGGCAATAACTATGGCTACACCTTC.

The chain joins TRBV10-2 to TRBJ1-2, with D possibly TRBD1 on 6 matching bases. The CDR3 runs 16 residues. The germline V and J ends were trimmed by 4 bases and 3 bases, with 18 bases remaining between them. Germline CDR1 and CDR2: WSHSY and SAAADI. CDR3 DNA: TGCGCCAGCAGTGCCCTCCCCGGGGGCGGCGACTATGGCTACACCTTC. This gives the protein CASSALPGGGDYGYTF.

This sequence joins TRBV6-5 and TRBJ2-7; a weak D match, TRBD2 (5 bases). The V end was cut by 2 bases, the J end by 5 bases, with 10 bases between. In germline, CDR1 is MNHEY, CDR2 SVGAGI. CDR3 length: 13 amino acids. The CDR3 DNA reads TGTGCCAGCAGTTACGAGGGAATCAACGAGCAGTACTTC. Translation: CASSYEGINEQYF.

The rearrangement joins TRBV30 to TRBJ1-1; no definite D call. CDR3 length: 15 residues. CDR1 is GTSNPN and CDR2 is SVGIG in the germline V gene (reference sequence). The V end was cut by 3 bases, the J end by 0 bases, with 14 bases between. CDR3 protein: CAWRAADRMNTEAFF. The DNA of the CDR3 is TGTGCCTGGAGGGCGGCGGATCGTATGAACACTGAAGCTTTCTTT.

In this sample, this clone turned up once. The V call is TRBV28, the J call TRBJ1-5; TRBD1 matches at 9 bases. This CDR3 is built from 15 residues. In germline, CDR1 is MDHEN, CDR2 SYDVKM. V lost 5 bases and J lost 5; bases outside the gene matches: 7. CDR3 sequence: CASSPITGGHQPQHF. The CDR3 bases are TGTGCCAGCAGTCCGATAACAGGGGGCCATCAGCCCCAGCATTTT.

The chain couples TRBV2 to TRBJ2-2, with 7 bases aligning to TRBD1. The germline V gene has CDR1 SNHLY and CDR2 FYNNEI. The CDR3 has 15 amino acids. After removal of 7 bases from V and 6 bases from J, the junction contained 11 bases not matched to a gene. In DNA, the CDR3 is TGTGCCAGCACCCCCACGGACAGGACGGCCGGGGAGCTGTTTTTT. Its translation: CASTPTDRTAGELFF.

V gene TRBV18 combines with J gene TRBJ1-1; 11 bases line up with TRBD1. The CDR3 has 17 amino acids. The germline V gene encodes CDR1 KGHSH and CDR2 LQKENI. Trimming cost V 3 bases and J 4 bases; bases outside gene matches: 10. Written as DNA, the CDR3 is TGTGCCAGCTCACCTCTAGGACAGGGGGCCCGGTCCACTGAAGCTTTCTTT. Translating it yields CASSPLGQGARSTEAFF.

In this sample, this clone turned up once. The chain uses TRBV18 and TRBJ2-6; D uncertain. Trimming stripped 0 bases from V and 0 bases from J, with 12 bases between. CDR1 and CDR2 from the germline V gene are KGHSH and LQKENI. This CDR3 region has 18 residues. CDR3 loop: CASSPPNSPHSGANVLTF. The CDR3 region has the DNA TGTGCCAGCTCACCACCAAACAGTCCACACTCTGGGGCCAACGTCCTGACTTTC.

This chain uses TRBV5-5 with TRBJ2-5, with a possible D match to TRBD2 (6 bases). The length of the CDR3 is 17 residues. Trimming pared 0 bases from V and 1 base from J, leaving 16 bases between. Per the germline V gene, CDR1 is SGHKS and CDR2 is YYEKEE (reference sequence). The CDR3 loop is CASSLGPGGAGQETQYF. DNA of the CDR3: TGTGCCAGCAGCTTGGGGCCCGGCGGGGCGGGCCAAGAGACCCAGTACTTC.

CDR3: CATSDRTGMNGETQYF. CDR3 in DNA: TGTGCCACCAGTGATCGGACAGGAATGAATGGCGAGACCCAGTACTTC. This sequence joins TRBV24-1 and TRBJ2-5; 7 nucleotides match TRBD1. The CDR3 spans 16 residues. V lost 3 bases, J lost 5 bases, and 11 bases stayed unmatched. Germline V gives CDR1 KGHDR, CDR2 SFDVKD.

This chain uses TRBV12-3 or TRBV12-4 with TRBJ1-2; D is undetermined. The CDR3 spans 12 residues. The V end lost 7 bases, the J end lost 4 bases, and 10 bases lay between the germline ends. The CDR3, as DNA: TGTGCCAGCAATGTGGGAGGCTATGGCTACACCTTC. Its translation: CASNVGGYGYTF.

CDR3 sequence reads: CASRVGGTEDEKLFF. The CDR3 bases are TGTGCCAGCAGAGTCGGCGGGACAGAGGATGAAAAACTGTTTTTT. The rearrangement links TRBV28 to TRBJ1-4; TRBD1 agrees at 7 bases. The trim removed 6 bases at V and 6 bases at J, leaving 10 bases unmatched. The germline V gene encodes CDR1 MDHEN and CDR2 SYDVKM. This CDR3 has 15 amino acids.

This rearrangement joins TRBV19 to TRBJ2-7; 10 bases are shared with TRBD1. This CDR3 has 16 amino acids. V gave up 3 bases and J gave up 7 bases; unmatched junction bases: 12. CDR1 is LNHDA and CDR2 is SQIVND in the germline V gene (reference sequence). The DNA of the CDR3 is TGTGCCAGTAGTATTGAGGGGACAGGGGCGACCAGGGAGCAGTACTTC. It codes for CASSIEGTGATREQYF.

This clone appeared once. The rearrangement links TRBV5-4 to TRBJ2-6, with D perhaps TRBD2 (5 bases). The V end lost 4 bases, the J end lost 0 bases, and 14 bases lay between the germline ends. This CDR3 spans 17 amino acids. CDR1 and CDR2 (germline): SGHNT, YYREEE (reference sequence). The chain's CDR3 is CASSLQTGSSGANVLTF. In DNA, the CDR3 is TGTGCCAGCAGCCTCCAGACGGGGAGCTCTGGGGCCAACGTCCTGACTTTC.

This clone appeared once. V is TRBV6-2 or TRBV6-3 and J is TRBJ1-6, with D possibly matching TRBD1 (6 bases). The CDR3 has 14 residues. Between the trimmed V and J ends, which lost 4 bases and 5 bases, there was a span of 9 bases. The V gene's germline CDR1 is MNHEY and CDR2 SVGEGT. CDR3 sequence (DNA): TGTGCCAGCAGTTTGACAGGAGATAATTCACCCCTCCACTTT. Translating it yields CASSLTGDNSPLHF.

V and J are TRBV7-2 and TRBJ2-5, with D possibly being TRBD2 (6 bases). Trimming pared 2 bases from V and 0 bases from J, leaving 10 bases between. Per germline, CDR1 SGHTA and CDR2 FQGNSA. The CDR3 has 15 amino acids. The CDR3 here is CASSLTSIHQETQYF. The CDR3 nucleotides read TGTGCCAGCAGCTTAACTAGCATCCACCAAGAGACCCAGTACTTC.

This chain connects TRBV4-1 to TRBJ1-1, with 7 positions matching TRBD1. V lost 6 bases to trimming and J lost 1 base; unmatched junction nucleotides: 5. This CDR3 spans 14 amino acids. The V gene's germline CDR1 is MGHRA and CDR2 YSYEKL. The CDR3 loop reads CASRSNRGNTEAFF. As DNA, the CDR3 is TGCGCCAGCAGATCCAACAGGGGGAACACTGAAGCTTTCTTT.

The V and J genes are TRBV7-6 and TRBJ1-5, with a possible D match to TRBD1 (5 bases). Germline V gene sequence: CDR1 SGHVS, CDR2 FNYEAQ. V was shortened by 0 bases and J by 3 bases, with 12 bases between the two germline ends. The CDR3 runs 16 residues. The CDR3 nucleotides are TGTGCCAGCAGCTTAGCATCAGGGATGAACAATCAGCCCCAGCATTTT. Its protein is CASSLASGMNNQPQHF.

The genes are TRBV7-9 and TRBJ1-2; D is unclear. The length of the CDR3 is 14 residues. V was clipped by 0 bases and J by 0 bases, with 5 bases between them. CDR1 SEHNR and CDR2 FQNEAQ come from the germline V gene (reference sequence). This CDR3 is CASSLAPANYGYTF. DNA of the CDR3: TGTGCCAGCAGCTTAGCGCCAGCTAACTATGGCTACACCTTC.

The genes are TRBV6-5 and TRBJ2-7; 10 bases are shared with TRBD1. Germline V CDR1 and CDR2: MNHEY, SVGAGI. J gave up 4 bases and V 3 bases, and 3 bases lay outside the gene matches. This CDR3 contains 14 residues. In nucleotides, the CDR3 is TGTGCCAGCAGTTATAGGACAGGGGGTTACGAGCAGTACTTC. It yields the protein CASSYRTGGYEQYF.

The rearrangement links TRBV6-6 to TRBJ1-4; 10 bases map to TRBD1. The CDR3 is 15 amino acids. Trimming cost V 6 bases and J 5 bases; bases outside gene matches: 6. Germline V gene data show CDR1 as MNHNY and CDR2 as SVGAGI (reference sequence). CDR3 DNA: TGTGCCAGCAGCCAAAGGACAGGGGGAAATGAAAAACTGTTTTTT. Its translation: CASSQRTGGNEKLFF.

The chain combines TRBV5-8 with TRBJ1-4; TRBD1 agrees at 7 bases. Losses at the gene ends were 0 bases for V and 7 bases for J; bases not matched to a gene: 15. This CDR3 comprises 18 residues. CDR1 and CDR2 (germline): SGHTS, YDEGEE. As DNA, the CDR3 is TGTGCCAGCAGCTTGGTGGAGGGGGCGTTGACAACGGGTGAAAAACTGTTTTTT. This encodes CASSLVEGALTTGEKLFF. The variable domain in full, completed from reference TRBV5-8 and TRBJ1-4, reads EAGVTQSPTHLIKTRGQQATLRCSPISGHTSVYWYQQALGLGLQFLLWYDEGEERNRGNFPPRFSGRQFPNYSSELNVNALELEDSALYLCASSLVEGALTTGEKLFFGSGTQLSVL.

The V gene is TRBV29-1, the J gene TRBJ2-7; possibly TRBD2 for D (5 bases). Germline-derived CDR1 and CDR2 are SQVTM and ANQGSEA. The CDR3 runs to 11 residues. V lost 7 bases to trimming and J lost 5 bases, with 12 bases between them. CDR3 in amino acids: CSAVIGNEQYF. In DNA, the CDR3 is TGCAGCGCAGTCATCGGGAACGAGCAGTACTTC.

The chain is built from TRBV29-1 and TRBJ1-3; D may be TRBD1 (5 bases). Germline V gene data show CDR1 as SQVTM and CDR2 as ANQGSEA. The length of the CDR3 is 14 residues. V was clipped by 6 bases and J by 4 bases, with 16 bases between them. The CDR3, as DNA: TGCAGCGTGGGGGAGGGGACCGTCGGAAACACCATATATTTT. As protein: CSVGEGTVGNTIYF.

The V call is TRBV12-3 or TRBV12-4, the J call TRBJ1-2, with 9 bases that match TRBD1. Losses at the gene ends were 5 bases for V and 12 bases for J; bases not matched to a gene: 7. The CDR3 covers 12 residues. The DNA of the CDR3 is TGTGCCAGCAGTCTAGGGACAGGGAGGAACACCTTC. It is translated as CASSLGTGRNTF.

V is TRBV6-5 and J is TRBJ2-4; D is perhaps TRBD2 (6 bases). The CDR3 runs 14 residues. The germline V and J ends were trimmed by 1 base and 9 bases, with 13 bases remaining between them. Germline values: CDR1 MNHEY, CDR2 SVGAGI. The CDR3 sequence: CASSYWRGVPIQYF. As DNA, the CDR3 is TGTGCCAGCAGTTACTGGCGCGGGGTGCCCATTCAGTACTTC.

This chain uses TRBV28 with TRBJ1-6, with D perhaps TRBD1 (5 bases). V dropped 1 base and J dropped 7 bases, with 5 bases sitting between them. Germline lookup yields CDR1 MDHEN and CDR2 SYDVKM. CDR3 length: 13 residues. CDR3 bases: TGTGCCAGCAGTTTATCAGGGAATTCACCCCTCCACTTT. Translation gives CASSLSGNSPLHF.

This clone was recorded at least ten times. The rearrangement links TRBV7-2 to TRBJ2-7, with D maybe TRBD2 (6 bases). Deletions cut 4 bases from V and 5 bases from J, with 15 bases between. Germline-derived CDR1 and CDR2 are SGHTA and FQGNSA. CDR3 length: 14 residues. This CDR3 reads CASSSYGEADEQYF. As DNA, the CDR3 is TGTGCCAGCAGCTCATACGGGGAGGCGGACGAGCAGTACTTC.